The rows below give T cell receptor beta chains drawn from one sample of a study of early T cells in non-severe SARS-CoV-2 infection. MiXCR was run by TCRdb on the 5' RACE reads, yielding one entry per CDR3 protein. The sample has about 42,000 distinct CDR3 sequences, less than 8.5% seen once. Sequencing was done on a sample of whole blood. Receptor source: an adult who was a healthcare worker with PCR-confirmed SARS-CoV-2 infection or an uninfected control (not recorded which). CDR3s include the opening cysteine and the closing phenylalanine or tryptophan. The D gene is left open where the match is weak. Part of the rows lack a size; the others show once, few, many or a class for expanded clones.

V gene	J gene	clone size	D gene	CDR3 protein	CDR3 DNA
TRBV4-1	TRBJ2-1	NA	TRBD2	CASSQDPSGGPDEQFF	TGCGCCAGCAGCCAAGATCCTAGCGGGGGGCCTGATGAGCAGTTCTTC
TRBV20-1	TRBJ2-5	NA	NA	CSARDLGETQYF	TGCAGTGCTAGGGATCTAGGCGAGACCCAGTACTTC
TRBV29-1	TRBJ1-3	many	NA	CSVEEASSGNTIYF	TGCAGCGTAGAGGAGGCGAGCTCTGGAAACACCATATATTTT
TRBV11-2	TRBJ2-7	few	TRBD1	CASSLGSGQIYEQYF	TGTGCCAGCAGCTTAGGTTCGGGACAGATCTACGAGCAGTACTTC
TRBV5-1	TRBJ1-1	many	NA	CASSLALWGRRTEAFF	TGCGCCAGCAGCTTGGCTTTATGGGGGCGCCGCACTGAAGCTTTCTTT
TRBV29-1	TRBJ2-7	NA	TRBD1	CSVEDRTGVTYEQYF	TGCAGCGTTGAAGATCGTACAGGGGTCACCTACGAGCAGTACTTC
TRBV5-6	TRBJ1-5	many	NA	CASSSYRSNQPQHF	TGTGCCAGCAGCTCATACAGGAGCAATCAGCCCCAGCATTTT
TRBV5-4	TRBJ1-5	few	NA	CASSFGNQPQHF	TGTGCCAGCAGCTTTGGCAATCAGCCCCAGCATTTT
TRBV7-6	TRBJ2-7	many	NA	CASSFTVLDEQYF	TGTGCCAGCAGCTTCACCGTCCTGGACGAGCAGTACTTC
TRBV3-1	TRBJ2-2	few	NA	CASSQEGGSAGAGELFF	TGTGCCAGCAGCCAAGAAGGAGGTTCCGCTGGGGCCGGGGAGCTGTTTTTT
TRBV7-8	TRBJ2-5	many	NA	CASSAPTEQETQYF	TGTGCCAGCAGCGCCCCGACAGAGCAAGAGACCCAGTACTTC
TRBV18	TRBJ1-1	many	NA	CASSSFAGNTEAFF	TGTGCCAGCTCAAGCTTTGCGGGGAACACTGAAGCTTTCTTT
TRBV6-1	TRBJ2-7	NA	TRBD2	CASSEGLEREQYF	TGTGCCAGCAGTGAGGGACTAGAGCGCGAGCAGTACTTC
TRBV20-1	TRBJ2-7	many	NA	CSARTINGNEQYF	TGCAGTGCTAGAACTATTAATGGGAACGAGCAGTACTTC
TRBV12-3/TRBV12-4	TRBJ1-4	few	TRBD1	CASRPEGARSEKLFF	TGTGCCAGCAGGCCTGAGGGGGCGAGAAGTGAAAAACTGTTTTTT
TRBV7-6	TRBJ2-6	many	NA	CASSLATGRAANVLTF	TGTGCCAGCAGCTTAGCGACAGGGAGGGCGGCCAACGTCCTGACTTTC
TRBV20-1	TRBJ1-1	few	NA	CSAMFTGDTEAFF	TGCAGTGCTATGTTTACAGGTGACACTGAAGCTTTCTTT
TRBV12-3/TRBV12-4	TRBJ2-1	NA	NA	CASSLSDEQFF	TGTGCCAGCAGTTTATCGGATGAGCAGTTCTTC
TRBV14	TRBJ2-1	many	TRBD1	CASRESGQGYNEQFF	TGTGCCAGCAGGGAATCGGGACAGGGGTACAATGAGCAGTTCTTC
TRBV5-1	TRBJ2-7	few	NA	CASSPRWDALEQYF	TGCGCCAGCAGCCCTCGATGGGACGCCCTCGAGCAGTACTTC
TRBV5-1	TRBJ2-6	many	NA	CASATGLSGANVLTF	TGCGCCAGTGCCACAGGCCTCTCTGGGGCCAACGTCCTGACTTTC
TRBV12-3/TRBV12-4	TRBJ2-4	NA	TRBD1	CASTTGQGGNIQYF	TGTGCCAGCACCACCGGACAGGGCGGAAACATTCAGTACTTC
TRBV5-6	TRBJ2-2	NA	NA	CASSLVAGLNTGELFF	TGTGCCAGCAGCTTGGTGGCGGGCCTGAACACCGGGGAGCTGTTTTTT
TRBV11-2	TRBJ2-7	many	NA	CASSLAVPYEQYF	TGTGCCAGCAGCTTAGCTGTTCCCTACGAGCAGTACTTC
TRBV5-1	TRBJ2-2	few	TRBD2	CASSWEGHTGELFF	TGCGCCAGCAGCTGGGAGGGGCACACCGGGGAGCTGTTTTTT
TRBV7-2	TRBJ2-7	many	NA	CASSALAPAGYEQYF	TGTGCCAGCAGCGCCTTGGCTCCGGCGGGCTACGAGCAGTACTTC
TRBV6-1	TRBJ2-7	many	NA	CASSEEASYEQYF	TGTGCCAGCAGTGAAGAGGCCTCCTACGAGCAGTACTTC
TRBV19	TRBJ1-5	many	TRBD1	CASTPSPPGQGAIRNQPQHF	TGTGCCAGTACTCCCAGTCCCCCGGGACAGGGGGCGATTAGGAATCAGCCCCAGCATTTT
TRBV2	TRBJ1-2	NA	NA	CASSEARSVGGYTF	TGTGCCAGCAGTGAAGCGCGGTCGGTGGGAGGCTACACCTTC
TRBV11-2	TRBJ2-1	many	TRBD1	CASSSPRDRFYNEQFF	TGTGCCAGCAGCTCTCCTCGGGACAGATTCTACAATGAGCAGTTCTTC
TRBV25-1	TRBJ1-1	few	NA	CASSERGRAAEAFF	TGTGCCAGCAGTGAAAGGGGACGCGCCGCTGAAGCTTTCTTT
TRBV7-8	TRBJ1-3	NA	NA	CASSLTAFSGNTIYF	TGTGCCAGCAGCTTAACGGCCTTCTCTGGAAACACCATATATTTT
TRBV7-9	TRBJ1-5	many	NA	CASSSVGGNQPQHF	TGTGCCAGCAGCTCTGTGGGGGGAAATCAGCCCCAGCATTTT